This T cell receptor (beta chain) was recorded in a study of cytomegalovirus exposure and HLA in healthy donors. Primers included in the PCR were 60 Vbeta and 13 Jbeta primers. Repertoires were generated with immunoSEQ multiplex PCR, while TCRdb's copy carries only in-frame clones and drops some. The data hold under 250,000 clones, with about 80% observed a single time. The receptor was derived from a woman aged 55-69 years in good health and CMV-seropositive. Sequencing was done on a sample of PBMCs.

DNA of the CDR3: TGCGCCAGCAGCCTCTCCCGGGGACAGGGCCTTCACACTGAAGCTTTCTTT. Translated, it gives CASSLSRGQGLHTEAFF. This chain links TRBV4-1 with TRBJ1-1; 9 nucleotides agree with TRBD1. Germline V gene data show CDR1 as MGHRA and CDR2 as YSYEKL. The J segment lost 3 bases and the V segment lost 4 bases, leaving 12 bases of the junction unmatched. This CDR3 is built from 17 residues.